The 26 T cell receptor beta chains below all came from one sample that was sequenced in a study of cytomegalovirus exposure and HLA in healthy donors. With 60 Vbeta and 13 Jbeta primers, the PCR was carried out. Clones were sequenced by immunoSEQ multiplex PCR, and TCRdb holds only the in-frame ones, with some missing. This sample has 88,000 or so clones, with approximately 67% found just once. The sequencing sample was made of PBMCs. Receptor source: a male donor in good health and CMV-seropositive.

This chain joins TRBV2 and TRBJ2-2; 11 bases match TRBD1. The CDR3 runs 17 residues. Germline CDR1 is SNHLY and CDR2 is FYNNEI. Trimming cost V 3 bases and J 4 bases; bases outside gene matches: 7. The CDR3 loop reads CASSDRDRGILTGELFF. The CDR3 bases are TGTGCCAGCAGTGACCGGGACAGGGGGATTCTCACCGGGGAGCTGTTTTTT.

The V gene is TRBV6-5, the J gene TRBJ1-1; D is possibly TRBD1 (6 bases). V lost 3 bases and J 7 bases, leaving 12 bases between the germline ends. In germline, CDR1 is MNHEY, CDR2 SVGAGI. The CDR3 runs to 13 residues. The CDR3 spells CASSYTDSSEAFF. The CDR3 DNA reads TGTGCCAGCAGTTATACGGACAGCAGTGAAGCTTTCTTT.

The chain has TRBV7-2 and TRBJ2-7, with 14 bases matching TRBD2. Per the germline V gene, CDR1 is SGHTA and CDR2 is FQGNSA. The CDR3 length is 18 residues. Trimming took 4 bases from V and 1 from J; bases not matched to a gene: 9. CDR3 DNA: TGTGCCAGCAGCTCTCCGGGACTAGCGGGGGTTCTTTCCTACGAGCAGTACTTC. It yields the protein CASSSPGLAGVLSYEQYF.

V and J are TRBV27 and TRBJ2-7, with TRBD1 identical over 8 bases. Germline CDR1 and CDR2: MNHEY and SMNVEV (reference sequence). This CDR3 comprises 13 residues. The V and J ends lost 3 bases and 4 bases, in that order; junction bases with no gene match: 2. Written as DNA, the CDR3 is TGTGCCAGCAGTTTCACAGGGGGGTACGAGCAGTACTTC. Amino acid sequence: CASSFTGGYEQYF.

This clone was seen a few times. The chain joins TRBV5-1 to TRBJ2-5, with D tentatively TRBD2 (6 bases). CDR3 length: 14 residues. Germline CDR1 and CDR2: SGHRS and YFSETQ. V was shortened by 4 bases and J by 5 bases, with 15 bases between the two germline ends. The CDR3 region has the DNA TGCGCCAGCAGCCTGGGACTCAGAGCCGAGACCCAGTACTTC. Protein product: CASSLGLRAETQYF.

Comment on this clone: Relative to the germline gene, one junction end is altered; a read error may explain this. The rearrangement uses TRBV15 and TRBJ1-1; 11 nucleotides agree with TRBD1. The CDR3 is made up of 16 amino acids. Germline loops: CDR1 LNHNV, CDR2 YYDKDF (reference sequence). This CDR3 reads CAASRVTGTGGTEAFF. As DNA, the CDR3 is TGTGCCGCCAGCAGAGTAACCGGGACAGGGGGCACTGAAGCTTTCTTT.

The gene calls are TRBV10-3 and TRBJ2-7; D might be TRBD1 (7 bases). Per the germline V gene, CDR1 is ENHRY and CDR2 is SYGVKD. CDR3 size: 16 residues. V was clipped by 6 bases and J by 4 bases, with 22 bases between them. CDR3 DNA sequence: TGTGCCATCAGCGGTGACAGGGAGGATGGAAGGTACGAGCAGTACTTC. Protein sequence: CAISGDREDGRYEQYF.

The gene calls are TRBV10-3 and TRBJ2-1, with 11 bases identical to TRBD1. This CDR3 comprises 16 residues. V lost 4 bases to trimming and J lost 5 bases; unmatched junction nucleotides: 7. Germline values: CDR1 ENHRY, CDR2 SYGVKD. CDR3 nucleotide sequence: TGTGCCATCAGTGGAAAGGACAGGGGGCCCCACAATGAGCAGTTCTTC. It encodes CAISGKDRGPHNEQFF.

CDR3 sequence (DNA): TGTGCCAGCAGGGGACAGCTAAAGGCCGGGGAGCTGTTTTTT. Amino acids: CASRGQLKAGELFF. The rearrangement uses TRBV6-5 and TRBJ2-2; 7 bases match TRBD1. CDR3 size: 14 residues. Unmatched junction bases numbered 7, after V lost 6 bases and J lost 6 bases. Germline-derived CDR1 and CDR2 are MNHEY and SVGAGI.

The rearrangement uses TRBV6-5 and TRBJ1-1; D is unclear. Trimming left V 0 bases short and J 0 bases short, with 5 bases between. This CDR3 has 14 residues. Germline-derived CDR1 and CDR2 are MNHEY and SVGAGI. The CDR3 region has the DNA TGTGCCAGCAGTTACTCGCAGATGAACACTGAAGCTTTCTTT. Its translation: CASSYSQMNTEAFF.

The V call is TRBV6-1, the J call TRBJ1-2, with TRBD1 identical over 11 bases. With 3 bases clipped from V and 7 bases from J, the junction kept 4 bases outside the gene matches. Germline-derived CDR1 and CDR2 are MNHNS and SASEGT. The CDR3 sequence is 14 residues long. The CDR3 DNA sequence: TGTGCCAGCAGTGAGGACAGGGGGCGAGGTGGCTACACCTTC. Residues: CASSEDRGRGGYTF.

This rearrangement joins TRBV2 to TRBJ1-1; TRBD1 matches 8 bases. Per the germline V gene, CDR1 is SNHLY and CDR2 is FYNNEI. V trimming: 6 bases; J trimming: 1 base; junction bases outside the gene matches: 7. This CDR3 comprises 15 residues. CDR3 amino acids: CASRLDRARNTEAFF. The CDR3, as DNA: TGTGCCAGCAGACTGGACAGGGCTAGGAACACTGAAGCTTTCTTT.

V usage is TRBV7-6 and J usage is TRBJ1-2; TRBD1 matches 7 bases. The V gene's germline CDR1 is SGHVS and CDR2 FNYEAQ. V dropped 3 bases and J dropped 2; count of bases not matched to a gene: 12. The CDR3 is made up of 17 amino acids. DNA of the CDR3: TGTGCCAGCAGCTTGGCCGGGACCCAAGGGGGCAACTATGGCTACACCTTC. This codes for CASSLAGTQGGNYGYTF.

This chain joins TRBV18 and TRBJ1-2, with TRBD1 matching 7 bases. Trimming cost V 4 bases and J 3 bases; bases outside gene matches: 5. From germline, CDR1 is KGHSH and CDR2 LQKENI. The CDR3 is made up of 14 amino acids. The CDR3 is CASSLGQTYYGYTF. The CDR3 DNA follows: TGTGCCAGCTCACTGGGACAGACCTACTATGGCTACACCTTC. The whole variable domain, remainder taken from reference TRBV18 and TRBJ1-2, is NAGVMQNPRHLVRRRGQEARLRCSPMKGHSHVYWYRQLPEEGLKFMVYLQKENIIDESGMPKERFSAEFPKEGPSILRIQQVVRGDSAAYFCASSLGQTYYGYTFGSGTRLTVV.

V and J are TRBV5-5 and TRBJ1-2; 9 bases are a match to TRBD1. J was trimmed by 4 bases and V by 4 bases; bases with no gene match: 17. Germline V lookup: CDR1 SGHKS, CDR2 YYEKEE (reference sequence). The CDR3 has 18 amino acids. The CDR3 loop is CASSPLYRDRVRSYGYTF. In DNA, the CDR3 is TGTGCCAGCAGCCCCCTTTACCGGGACAGGGTAAGGAGCTATGGCTACACCTTC.

This chain uses TRBV14 with TRBJ1-1; D remains ambiguous. In germline, CDR1 is SGHDN, CDR2 FVKESK. Trimming shortened V by 6 bases and J by 9 bases, and 14 bases separated the two germline ends. The CDR3 extends over 12 amino acids. The CDR3 is CASSLSGRQAFF. CDR3 coding DNA: TGTGCCAGCAGTCTCTCGGGGAGGCAAGCTTTCTTT.

The rearrangement links TRBV6-6 to TRBJ1-1, with 7 nucleotides matching TRBD1. The CDR3 sequence is 14 residues long. Germline values: CDR1 MNHNY, CDR2 SVGAGI (reference sequence). V dropped 8 bases and J dropped 1; count of bases not matched to a gene: 7. CDR3 region: CASLRGTANTEAFF. In DNA form, the CDR3 reads TGTGCCAGCCTTAGGGGGACAGCGAACACTGAAGCTTTCTTT.

The chain has TRBV5-1 and TRBJ1-1; 7 nucleotides agree with TRBD1. This CDR3 is 13 amino acids long. Germline values: CDR1 SGHRS, CDR2 YFSETQ. V was pared by 1 base and J by 3 bases, with 0 bases of the junction left unmatched. The CDR3 region is CASSLTGDTEAFF. CDR3 sequence (DNA): TGCGCCAGCAGCTTGACAGGGGACACTGAAGCTTTCTTT.

In its sample, this clone ranks as medium-sized. This chain links TRBV28 with TRBJ1-3; D gene ambiguous. There are 13 residues in the CDR3. Germline V gene lookup returns CDR1 MDHEN and CDR2 SYDVKM. V was clipped by 10 bases and J by 4 bases, with 14 bases between them. In DNA, the CDR3 is TGTGCCACCCTTCGAGGGTCGGGAAACACCATATATTTT. Protein sequence: CATLRGSGNTIYF.

The J gene is TRBJ1-5, the V gene TRBV28; a possible D gene is TRBD1 (5 bases). The CDR3 sequence is 16 residues long. V was shortened by 6 bases and J by 1 base, with 16 bases between the two germline ends. Germline CDR1 reads MDHEN; CDR2 reads SYDVKM. The CDR3 DNA reads TGTGCCAGCAGAGTACTTGGGGGGGTGAGCAATCAGCCCCAGCATTTT. This codes for CASRVLGGVSNQPQHF.

This clone was seen a handful of times. The gene calls are TRBV9 and TRBJ2-2; 10 nucleotides align to TRBD1. The CDR3 length is 16 residues. Germline assignment: CDR1 SGDLS and CDR2 YYNGEE. The V and J ends lost 3 bases and 12 bases, in that order; junction bases with no gene match: 14. The CDR3 DNA reads TGTGCCAGCAGCGGCGGGAAATTGGGACAGGGGTTGAAGCTGTTTTTT. Translation gives CASSGGKLGQGLKLFF.

This clone was picked up one time. The CDR3 region has the DNA TGCAGCGTTGAGAAGGGGGGGAACTCTGGGGCCAACGTCCTGACTTTC. This gives the protein CSVEKGGNSGANVLTF. This rearrangement joins TRBV29-1 to TRBJ2-6; D is possibly TRBD2 (7 bases). Germline V gene sequence: CDR1 SQVTM, CDR2 ANQGSEA. CDR3 size: 16 residues. V was trimmed by 3 bases and J by 0 bases, leaving 12 bases between them.

The V gene is TRBV7-9, the J gene TRBJ2-3, with 8 bases lining up with TRBD2. Germline V gives CDR1 SEHNR, CDR2 FQNEAQ (reference sequence). The V segment lost 0 bases and the J segment 0 bases; nucleotides outside the gene matches: 8. This CDR3 spans 18 amino acids. The CDR3 sequence is CASSLARGGGPSTDTQYF. The CDR3 region has the DNA TGTGCCAGCAGCTTAGCCCGGGGCGGGGGGCCAAGCACAGATACGCAGTATTTT.

This clone was seen a handful of times. This rearrangement joins TRBV14 to TRBJ2-1; TRBD2 agrees at 12 bases. The CDR3 is 15 residues long. Trimming removed 1 base from V and 5 bases from J; junction bases left unmatched: 0. Germline lookup yields CDR1 SGHDN and CDR2 FVKESK. The chain's CDR3 is CASSQASGRDNEQFF. In nucleotides, the CDR3 is TGTGCCAGCAGCCAAGCTAGCGGGAGGGACAATGAGCAGTTCTTC.

V gene TRBV7-9 combines with J gene TRBJ1-1; TRBD1 agrees at 7 bases. The ends lost 5 bases at V and 1 base at J; junction bases unmatched: 7. The germline V gene has CDR1 SEHNR and CDR2 FQNEAQ (reference sequence). The CDR3 spans 15 residues. The CDR3 DNA follows: TGTGCCAGCAGCCTATCCGGGACAGCGAACACTGAAGCTTTCTTT. This encodes CASSLSGTANTEAFF.

The chain has TRBV5-1 and TRBJ1-2; the D is unclear. CDR3 length equals 13 residues. V shed 5 bases and J shed 6 bases, with 14 bases lying between them. In germline, CDR1 is SGHRS, CDR2 YFSETQ. The CDR3 bases are TGCGCCAGCAGTTCTCAAGGGAGCCATGGCTACACCTTC. It encodes CASSSQGSHGYTF.